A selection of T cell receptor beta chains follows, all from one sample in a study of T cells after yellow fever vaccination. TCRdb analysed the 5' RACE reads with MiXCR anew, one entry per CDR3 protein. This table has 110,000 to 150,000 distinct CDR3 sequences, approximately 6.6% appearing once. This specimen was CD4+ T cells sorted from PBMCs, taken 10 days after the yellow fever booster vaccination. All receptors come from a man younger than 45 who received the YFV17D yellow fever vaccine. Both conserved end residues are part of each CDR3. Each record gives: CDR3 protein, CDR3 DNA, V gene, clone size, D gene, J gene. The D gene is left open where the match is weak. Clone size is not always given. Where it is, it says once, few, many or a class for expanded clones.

CDR3: CAIKASGLGELFF; DNA: TGTGCCATCAAGGCTAGCGGGCTCGGGGAGCTGTTTTTT; V: TRBV10-3; size: many; D: TRBD2; J: TRBJ2-2
CDR3: CAISDGLANYEQYF; DNA: TGTGCCATCAGTGATGGACTAGCCAACTACGAGCAGTACTTC; V: TRBV10-3; size: many; D: TRBD2; J: TRBJ2-7
CDR3: CASSFRPNTGELFF; DNA: TGTGCCAGCAGCTTCCGTCCGAACACCGGGGAGCTGTTTTTT; V: TRBV7-8; size: many; D: NA; J: TRBJ2-2
CDR3: CASSLRSRARTDTQYF; DNA: TGTGCCAGCAGCTTACGGTCCCGGGCCCGCACAGATACGCAGTATTTT; V: TRBV7-2; size: many; D: NA; J: TRBJ2-3
CDR3: CSVTKASGPYEQYF; DNA: TGCAGCGTCACGAAGGCTAGCGGTCCTTACGAGCAGTACTTC; V: TRBV29-1; size: many; D: TRBD2; J: TRBJ2-7
CDR3: CASSPSSLTDTQYF; DNA: TGTGCCAGCTCACCATCAAGTCTCACAGATACGCAGTATTTT; V: TRBV18; size: many; D: NA; J: TRBJ2-3
CDR3: CSVGGLAGGPADTQYF; DNA: TGCAGCGTTGGGGGCCTAGCGGGAGGGCCAGCAGATACGCAGTATTTT; V: TRBV29-1; size: many; D: TRBD2; J: TRBJ2-3
CDR3: CAQGRTGRTQYF; DNA: TGTGCACAAGGACGAACGGGCCGTACGCAGTATTTT; V: TRBV30; size: NA; D: NA; J: TRBJ2-3
CDR3: CASSPEGDISNSPLHF; DNA: TGCGCCAGCAGCCCCGAGGGGGATATTAGTAATTCACCCCTCCACTTT; V: TRBV5-1; size: many; D: NA; J: TRBJ1-6
CDR3: CASIPGLAGSGPYNEQFF; DNA: TGTGCCAGCATCCCCGGACTAGCGGGATCGGGGCCCTACAATGAGCAGTTCTTC; V: TRBV12-3/TRBV12-4; size: few; D: TRBD2; J: TRBJ2-1
CDR3: CATSRVGMGETQYF; DNA: TGTGCCACCAGCAGAGTTGGGATGGGAGAGACCCAGTACTTC; V: TRBV15; size: many; D: NA; J: TRBJ2-5
CDR3: CASSLSAATGLETQYF; DNA: TGTGCCAGCAGCTTGTCTGCTGCAACAGGGTTGGAGACCCAGTACTTC; V: TRBV5-5; size: NA; D: NA; J: TRBJ2-5
CDR3: CASSVNLITGSLDWYF; DNA: TGTGCCAGCAGCGTTAACCTCATAACAGGGTCCCTTGATTGGTACTTC; V: TRBV5-5; size: few; D: NA; J: TRBJ2-7
CDR3: CASSSGQGVLGYTF; DNA: TGCGCCAGCAGCTCTGGGCAGGGGGTACTCGGCTACACCTTC; V: TRBV5-1; size: many; D: TRBD1; J: TRBJ1-2
CDR3: CSANPDRAFYGYTF; DNA: TGCAGTGCTAACCCAGACAGGGCGTTCTATGGCTACACCTTC; V: TRBV20-1; size: many; D: TRBD1; J: TRBJ1-2
CDR3: CASSIRWGTDTQYF; DNA: TGTGCCAGCTCCATAAGGTGGGGCACAGATACGCAGTATTTT; V: TRBV18; size: NA; D: NA; J: TRBJ2-3
CDR3: CASSARPGSGVHNEQFF; DNA: TGTGCCAGCAGCGCGCGCCCGGGGAGCGGGGTTCACAATGAGCAGTTCTTC; V: TRBV4-2; size: many; D: TRBD2; J: TRBJ2-1
CDR3: CAISERQGLAKNIQYF; DNA: TGTGCCATCAGTGAGAGGCAGGGCCTAGCCAAAAACATTCAGTACTTC; V: TRBV10-3; size: many; D: NA; J: TRBJ2-4
CDR3: CASVKAAGLAYNEQFF; DNA: TGTGCCAGCGTCAAAGCAGCGGGACTCGCCTACAATGAGCAGTTCTTC; V: TRBV12-3/TRBV12-4; size: few; D: TRBD2; J: TRBJ2-1
CDR3: CASSQENRLGKTQYF; DNA: TGTGCCAGCAGCCAAGAAAACCGATTGGGAAAGACCCAGTACTTC; V: TRBV4-2; size: many; D: NA; J: TRBJ2-5
CDR3: CSVGGRVGDTQYF; DNA: TGCAGCGTTGGCGGGAGGGTTGGAGATACGCAGTATTTT; V: TRBV29-1; size: many; D: TRBD2; J: TRBJ2-3
CDR3: CASSFGTRTYNEQFF; DNA: TGTGCCAGCAGTTTCGGGACCAGGACGTACAATGAGCAGTTCTTC; V: TRBV12-3/TRBV12-4; size: many; D: NA; J: TRBJ2-1
CDR3: CASSLAGGYTEAFF; DNA: TGCGCCAGCAGCTTGGCCGGAGGTTACACTGAAGCTTTCTTT; V: TRBV5-1; size: many; D: NA; J: TRBJ1-1
CDR3: CSASQRAGELFF; DNA: TGCAGTGCTAGCCAAAGAGCCGGGGAGCTGTTTTTT; V: TRBV20-1; size: NA; D: NA; J: TRBJ2-2
CDR3: CASSLPGLGETQYF; DNA: TGTGCCAGCAGCCTCCCGGGACTAGGAGAGACCCAGTACTTC; V: TRBV5-6; size: many; D: TRBD2; J: TRBJ2-5
CDR3: CASSLVRGGRKQAKNIQYF; DNA: TGTGCCAGCAGCTTAGTGAGGGGCGGGAGGAAGCAGGCCAAAAACATTCAGTACTTC; V: TRBV11-2; size: many; D: TRBD2; J: TRBJ2-4
CDR3: CSALQGARYEQYF; DNA: TGCAGTGCGTTACAGGGGGCGCGATACGAGCAGTACTTC; V: TRBV20-1; size: many; D: TRBD1; J: TRBJ2-7
CDR3: CASSSLGWGHSYNEQFF; DNA: TGTGCCAGCAGCTCTTTAGGGTGGGGACACTCCTACAATGAGCAGTTCTTC; V: TRBV7-9; size: many; D: NA; J: TRBJ2-1
CDR3: CASSWTGGTGELFF; DNA: TGCGCCAGCAGCTGGACAGGGGGCACCGGGGAGCTGTTTTTT; V: TRBV5-1; size: many; D: TRBD1; J: TRBJ2-2
CDR3: CATSRDTPTTGELFF; DNA: TGTGCCACCAGCAGAGATACCCCGACGACCGGGGAGCTGTTTTTT; V: TRBV15; size: many; D: NA; J: TRBJ2-2
CDR3: CARGEDTNSYEQYF; DNA: TGTGCCAGGGGGGAAGATACTAACTCCTACGAGCAGTACTTC; V: TRBV9; size: few; D: NA; J: TRBJ2-7
CDR3: CAIGPGLGAYEQYF; DNA: TGTGCCATCGGCCCAGGGCTGGGGGCATACGAGCAGTACTTC; V: TRBV4-2; size: once; D: NA; J: TRBJ2-7
CDR3: CASNPYGSYNEQFF; DNA: TGTGCCAGCAACCCCTATGGCTCCTACAATGAGCAGTTCTTC; V: TRBV12-3/TRBV12-4; size: many; D: NA; J: TRBJ2-1
CDR3: CAWSGGRDTQYF; DNA: TGTGCCTGGAGTGGGGGGAGGGATACGCAGTATTTT; V: TRBV30; size: many; D: NA; J: TRBJ2-3
CDR3: CASSLGGASYNEQFF; DNA: TGTGCCAGCAGCTTGGGGGGCGCCTCCTACAATGAGCAGTTCTTC; V: TRBV5-4; size: NA; D: NA; J: TRBJ2-1
CDR3: CSARGTLLTYEQYF; DNA: TGCAGTGCTCGGGGGACACTCTTAACCTACGAGCAGTACTTC; V: TRBV20-1; size: NA; D: NA; J: TRBJ2-7
CDR3: CSSSLYFEQFF; DNA: TGTTCCAGCAGCTTATACTTTGAGCAGTTCTTC; V: TRBV2; size: once; D: NA; J: TRBJ2-1
CDR3: CASSPFQGPDTQYF; DNA: TGTGCCAGCTCACCTTTTCAGGGGCCAGATACGCAGTATTTT; V: TRBV18; size: many; D: NA; J: TRBJ2-3
CDR3: CASSPAGPHSSNQPQHF; DNA: TGTGCCAGCAGCCCTGCCGGGCCTCATTCTAGCAATCAGCCCCAGCATTTT; V: TRBV3-1; size: NA; D: NA; J: TRBJ1-5
CDR3: CASSLSGSTSQYF; DNA: TGTGCCAGCAGCTTAAGCGGGAGTACCTCCCAGTACTTC; V: TRBV7-2; size: many; D: TRBD2; J: TRBJ2-5
CDR3: CATSREGGRSGLSSYNEQFF; DNA: TGTGCCACCAGCAGAGAGGGGGGGAGAAGCGGCCTGAGCTCCTACAATGAGCAGTTCTTC; V: TRBV15; size: many; D: TRBD2; J: TRBJ2-1
CDR3: CASSQDSFMNTEAFF; DNA: TGTGCCAGCTCACAAGACAGTTTCATGAACACTGAAGCTTTCTTT; V: TRBV18; size: many; D: NA; J: TRBJ1-1
CDR3: CASSITGSEQYF; DNA: TGTGCCAGCAGTATAACAGGGAGCGAGCAGTACTTC; V: TRBV25-1; size: many; D: NA; J: TRBJ2-7
CDR3: CASSQDRGQVEAFF; DNA: TGCGCCAGCAGCCAAGATCGGGGACAGGTAGAAGCTTTCTTT; V: TRBV4-3; size: many; D: TRBD1; J: TRBJ1-1
CDR3: CASSAGSTQYF; DNA: TGTGCCAGCAGCGCGGGCTCGACCCAGTACTTC; V: TRBV7-2; size: NA; D: NA; J: TRBJ2-5
CDR3: CSAQFIGGLKGYTF; DNA: TGCAGTGCTCAGTTTATAGGGGGCTTGAAAGGCTACACCTTC; V: TRBV20-1; size: many; D: TRBD1; J: TRBJ1-2
CDR3: CASSWGTVNTGELFF; DNA: TGTGCCAGCAGCTGGGGGACGGTGAACACCGGGGAGCTGTTTTTT; V: TRBV7-2; size: many; D: NA; J: TRBJ2-2
CDR3: CASSLRGGLERSYEQYF; DNA: TGTGCCAGCAGCTTAAGGGGGGGACTGGAGCGATCTTACGAGCAGTACTTC; V: TRBV7-2; size: few; D: NA; J: TRBJ2-7
CDR3: CASSLAAGGLALDTQYF; DNA: TGTGCCAGCAGCTTGGCGGCCGGGGGACTAGCGCTTGATACGCAGTATTTT; V: TRBV5-5; size: many; D: TRBD2; J: TRBJ2-3